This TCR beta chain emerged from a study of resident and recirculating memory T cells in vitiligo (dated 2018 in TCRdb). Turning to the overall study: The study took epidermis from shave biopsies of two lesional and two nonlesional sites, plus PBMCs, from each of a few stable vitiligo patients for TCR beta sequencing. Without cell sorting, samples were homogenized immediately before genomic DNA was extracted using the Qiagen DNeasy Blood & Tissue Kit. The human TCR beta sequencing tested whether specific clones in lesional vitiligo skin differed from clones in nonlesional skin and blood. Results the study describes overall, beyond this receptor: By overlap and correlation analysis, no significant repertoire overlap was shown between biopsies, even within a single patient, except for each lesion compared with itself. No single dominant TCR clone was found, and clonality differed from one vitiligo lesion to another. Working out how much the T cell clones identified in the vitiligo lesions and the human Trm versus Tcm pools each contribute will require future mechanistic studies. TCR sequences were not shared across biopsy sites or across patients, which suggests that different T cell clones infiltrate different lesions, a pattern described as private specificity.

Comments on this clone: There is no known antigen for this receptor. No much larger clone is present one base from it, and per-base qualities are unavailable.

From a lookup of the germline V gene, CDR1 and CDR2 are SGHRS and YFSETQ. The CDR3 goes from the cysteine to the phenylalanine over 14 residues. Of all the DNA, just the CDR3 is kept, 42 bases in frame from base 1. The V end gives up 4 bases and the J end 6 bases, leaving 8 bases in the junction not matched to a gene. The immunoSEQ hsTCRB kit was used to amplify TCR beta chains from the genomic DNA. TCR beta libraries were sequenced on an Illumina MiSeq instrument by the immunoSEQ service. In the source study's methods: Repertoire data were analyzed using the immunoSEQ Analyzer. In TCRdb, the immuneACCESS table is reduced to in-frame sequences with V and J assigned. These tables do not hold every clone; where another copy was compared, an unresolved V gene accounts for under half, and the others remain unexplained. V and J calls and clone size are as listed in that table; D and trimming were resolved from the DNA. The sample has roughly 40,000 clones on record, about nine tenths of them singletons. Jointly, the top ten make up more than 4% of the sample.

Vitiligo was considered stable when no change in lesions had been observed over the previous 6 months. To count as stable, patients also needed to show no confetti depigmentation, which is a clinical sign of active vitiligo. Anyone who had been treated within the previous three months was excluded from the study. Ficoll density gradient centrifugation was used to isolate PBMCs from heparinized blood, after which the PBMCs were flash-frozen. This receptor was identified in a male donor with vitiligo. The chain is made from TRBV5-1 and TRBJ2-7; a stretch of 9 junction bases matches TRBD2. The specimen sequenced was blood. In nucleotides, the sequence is TGCGCCAGCAGCCCCAAAGCGGGGGGAATCGAGCAGTACTTC. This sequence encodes CASSPKAGGIEQYF.